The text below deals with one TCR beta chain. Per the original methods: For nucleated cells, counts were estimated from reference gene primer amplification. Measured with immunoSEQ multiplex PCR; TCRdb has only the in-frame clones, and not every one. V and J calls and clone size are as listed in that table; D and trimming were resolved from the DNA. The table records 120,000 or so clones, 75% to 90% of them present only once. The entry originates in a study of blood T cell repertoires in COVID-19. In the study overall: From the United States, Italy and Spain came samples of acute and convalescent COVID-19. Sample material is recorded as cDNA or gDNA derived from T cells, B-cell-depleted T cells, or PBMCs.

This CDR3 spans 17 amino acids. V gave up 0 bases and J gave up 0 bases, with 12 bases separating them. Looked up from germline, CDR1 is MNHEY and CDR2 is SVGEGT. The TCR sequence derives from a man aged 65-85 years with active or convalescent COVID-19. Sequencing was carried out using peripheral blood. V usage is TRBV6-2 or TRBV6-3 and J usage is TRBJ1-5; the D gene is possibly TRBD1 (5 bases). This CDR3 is CASSYSTAGTSNQPQHF. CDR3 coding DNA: TGTGCCAGCAGTTACTCGACGGCGGGGACTAGCAATCAGCCCCAGCATTTT.